This T cell receptor beta chain was sequenced during a study of blood T cell repertoires in COVID-19. Study summary: Collection of acute and convalescent COVID-19 samples took place in the United States, Italy and Spain.

Here immunoSEQ multiplex PCR was the method, and the copy in TCRdb shows in-frame clones only, minus some. The sample holds a few hundred thousand clones, 88% seen once. While infection was still active, Seattle patients were enrolled and then followed longitudinally. The specimen sequenced was peripheral blood. The TCR sequence derives from a woman aged 25 to 39 with COVID-19, enrolled during active disease.

DNA of the CDR3: TGTGCCAGCGCCGTCGGGGCAGGGGGCCGTTATAACTATGGCTACACCTTC. Its protein product is CASAVGAGGRYNYGYTF. This chain joins TRBV28 and TRBJ1-2, with 8 bases matching TRBD1. V was clipped by 8 bases and J by 1 base; unmatched bases: 15. This CDR3 region has 17 residues. Per the germline V gene, CDR1 is MDHEN and CDR2 is SYDVKM.